This T cell receptor (beta chain) originates from a study of T cell responses to AZD1222 COVID-19 vaccine (TCRdb year 2021). In terms of the full investigation: AZD1222 recipients with second doses at about 4 weeks or about 12 weeks were pooled, because spike-specific TCR depth and breadth did not differ between schedules. TCR sequencing covered over 230 trial participants: approximately 200 given two doses of AZD1222 and some 25 given two doses of MenACWY control vaccine. Trial participants were enrolled by age into 18-55, 56-69 and 70-plus year subgroups, with roughly 150, 30 and 60 TCR-sequenced participants respectively.

The sample's time point, from its label and the paper: baseline before first vaccination. The vaccinee samples were drawn from two UK trials, COV001 and COV002, one of which was a single-blind randomized controlled phase 2/3 trial testing AZD1222 (ChAdOx1 nCoV-19) in healthy adults. For TCRbeta chain sequencing, PBMC samples were collected from trial participants at day 0 and at day 28 after the second dose. The CDR3 regions of human TCRbeta chains were subjected to immunosequencing. In the paper's pipeline: TCRs in the repertoires were compared against a reference library of SARS-CoV-2-specific TCRs that had been generated with the MIRA antigen-specificity platform. Breadth meant the fraction of unique TCRs that were SARS-CoV-2-associated, whereas depth meant the fraction of total T cells that were SARS-CoV-2-associated. Each spike-specific TCR was assigned to its reactive spike region and to a CD4 or CD8 class using the MIRA data. Log10-transformed breadth and depth values were compared by one-way ANOVA with Sidak's multiple comparisons tests. The table was pulled from immuneACCESS by TCRdb, which kept in-frame rearrangements only. Such tables lose some clones; where checked, under half of the loss comes from unresolved V genes, and the rest has no known cause. D and trimming come from the DNA, and the V and J calls and clone size come from that table. In this sample the table shows about 90,000 clones, 80% to 90% of which occur a single time. The biggest ten clones account for under 9% of the sample.

Its CDR3 holds 14 amino acids, cysteine through phenylalanine. CDR3 DNA is the only sequence kept; it has 42 bases, read in frame from the first base. CDR1 and CDR2 were assigned from the germline V gene as SGHDT and YYEEEE. The trim is 3 bases for V and 0 bases for J, with a gap of 9 bases between the germline ends. About this clone: The clone's antigen remains unknown. Base qualities are not at hand, and no much larger clone is one base apart.

Points the paper makes about the study in general: The 56-69-year group was small, and its depth increase did not reach significance, likely because of low power. Nearly half of unique spike-specific TCRs reportedly recognized epitopes outside regions mutated in the B.1.351 and B.1.1.7 variants. Because no day 14 peak-response samples were available, repertoires were characterized only after the peak T cell response. Most participants were white British and females outnumbered males, and the authors suggested that clonal diversity may have been underestimated. The vaccine-associated CD4 TCRs covered the entire spike protein, and the dominant responses fell in regions 160-218 and 743-854. Conclusions about previously exposed vaccinees are limited because only five or six AZD1222 recipients were SARS-CoV-2 seropositive at baseline. After two AZD1222 doses, both the breadth and the depth of spike-specific TCRs were significantly higher than at day 0 and than in MenACWY recipients.

The clonotype comes from an adult in good health. The specimen was peripheral blood, collected on day 0 of AZD1222 vaccination. The rearrangement joined TRBV5-6 to TRBJ1-2; 5 matching bases give a weak D call of TRBD1. The CDR3 region has the sequence CASSYDRANYGYTF. At the DNA level, the sequence is TGTGCCAGCAGCTACGACAGAGCTAACTATGGCTACACCTTC. The CDR3, completed at both ends by the reference TRBV5-6 and TRBJ1-2 genes, gives the full variable domain DAGVTQSPTHLIKTRGQQVTLRCSPKSGHDTVSWYQQALGQGPQFIFQYYEEEERQRGNFPDRFSGHQFPNYSSELNVNALLLGDSALYLCASSYDRANYGYTFGSGTRLTVV.